The sequence of this T cell receptor beta chain was determined in a study of blood T cell repertoires in COVID-19. Study overall: Researchers got acute and convalescent COVID-19 samples from the United States, Italy and Spain. In each case, the material was cDNA or gDNA derived from T cells, B-cell-depleted T cells, or PBMCs.

Germline CDR1 is MNHNS and CDR2 is SASEGT. The CDR3 is made up of 12 amino acids. Trimming left V 0 bases short and J 10 bases short, with 7 bases between. Per the original data handling: Amplification of reference gene primers was used by the study to estimate nucleated cell counts. Clones were sequenced by immunoSEQ multiplex PCR, and TCRdb holds only the in-frame ones, with some missing. V, J and clone size were drawn from that table, and D and trimming were deduced from the DNA. Of under 200,000 clones in the sample, 65% to 90% are singletons; the top ten hold roughly 8%. The chain couples TRBV6-1 to TRBJ2-1; D unresolved. This receptor was obtained from a man in his 60s with acute or convalescent COVID-19. Source material: peripheral blood. The CDR3 sequence: CASSEAAVEQFF. The CDR3 DNA is TGTGCCAGCAGTGAAGCGGCAGTCGAGCAGTTCTTC.